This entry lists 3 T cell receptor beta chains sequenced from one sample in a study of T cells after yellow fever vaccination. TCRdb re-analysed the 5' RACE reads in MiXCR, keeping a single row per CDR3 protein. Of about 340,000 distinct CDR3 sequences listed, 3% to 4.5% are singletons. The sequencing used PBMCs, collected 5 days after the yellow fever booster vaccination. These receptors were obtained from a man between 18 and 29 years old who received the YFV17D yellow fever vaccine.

The CDR3 reads CASSQDGSFSGLAKNIQYF. The CDR3 DNA follows: TGTGCCAGCAGCCAAGACGGGAGTTTCTCAGGACTAGCCAAAAACATTCAGTACTTC. The chain uses TRBV3-1 and TRBJ2-4, with D maybe TRBD2 (6 bases). The CDR3 consists of 19 residues. V lost 0 bases, J lost 0 bases, and 18 bases lay in between. Germline CDR1 and CDR2: LGHDT and YNNKEL (reference sequence).

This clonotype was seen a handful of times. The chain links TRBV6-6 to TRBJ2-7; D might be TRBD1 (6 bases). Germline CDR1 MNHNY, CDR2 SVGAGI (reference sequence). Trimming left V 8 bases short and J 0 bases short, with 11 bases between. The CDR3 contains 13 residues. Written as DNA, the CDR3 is TGTGCCAGCGGGGGCTCAGGCTCCTACGAGCAGTACTTC. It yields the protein CASGGSGSYEQYF.

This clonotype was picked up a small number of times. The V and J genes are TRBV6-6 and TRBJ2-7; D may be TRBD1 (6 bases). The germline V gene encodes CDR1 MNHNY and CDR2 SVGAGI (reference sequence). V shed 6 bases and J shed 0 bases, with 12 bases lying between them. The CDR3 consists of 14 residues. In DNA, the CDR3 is TGTGCCAGCAGACGTAACAGGGCCTCCTACGAGCAGTACGTC. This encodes CASRRNRASYEQYV.